Presented here are 27 T cell receptor beta chains from one specimen sequenced in a study of response to subunit inactivated influenza vaccine. In TCRdb, the RT-PCR reads were re-called with MiXCR into one record per CDR3 protein. This sample carries around 190,000 distinct CDR3 sequences, approximately 15% of them seen once, and the ten largest clones take roughly 26%. The starting material was CD8+ T cells sorted from PBMCs, obtained about 5 days after vaccination. These receptors all stem from a man aged 45 to 65 who received an inactivated influenza vaccine.

This clonotype came up many times. At one end, the junction sequence differs from germline, possibly due to a read error. The chain is built from TRBV7-9 and TRBJ1-1; D unclear. The V gene's germline CDR1 is SEHNR and CDR2 FQNEAQ (reference sequence). The CDR3 length is 9 residues. The CDR3 sequence is CASSLGPTF. The DNA of the CDR3 is TGTGCCAGCAGCTTGGGCCCAACTTTT.

This clonotype was found a few times. The V and J genes are TRBV29-1 and TRBJ2-2, with D hard to call. CDR1 is SQVTM and CDR2 is ANQGSEA in the germline V gene. The CDR3 is 15 residues long. V lost 3 bases, J lost 2 bases, and 13 bases lay in between. CDR3 sequence: CSVELLGINTGELFF. CDR3 nucleotide sequence: TGCAGCGTTGAGCTATTGGGAATCAACACCGGGGAGCTGTTTTTT.

V and J are TRBV2 and TRBJ1-1; no firm D call. The CDR3 runs to 15 residues. In germline, CDR1 is SNHLY, CDR2 FYNNEI. The V and J ends lost 7 bases and 6 bases respectively, with 21 bases between them. Written as DNA, the CDR3 is TGTGCCAGCACCAGCACAGAGCGGAGGAAGGCTGAAGCTTTCTTT. It codes for CASTSTERRKAEAFF.

This clonotype was seen a few times. The V gene is TRBV21-1, the J gene TRBJ2-1; the table names TRBD2, a call not compared with the DNA. TRBV21-1 represents a pseudogene. The length of the CDR3 is 13 residues. CDR3 in DNA: TGTGCCAGCAGCACTCTAGGAGGGACCCCTCAGTTCTTC. Amino acid sequence: CASSTLGGTPQFF.

CDR3 loop: CASSYGPGGSYEQYF. The CDR3 nucleotides are TGTGCCAGCAGTTACGGGCCAGGGGGTTCCTACGAGCAGTACTTC. The chain combines TRBV6-2 or TRBV6-3 with TRBJ2-7; 7 bases match TRBD1. CDR3 length equals 15 residues. V lost 2 bases and J lost 1; bases outside the gene matches: 5. The germline gives CDR1 MNHEY, CDR2 SVGEGT.

CDR3 nucleotide sequence: TGTGCCAGCAGCGCCTTAGCGGGAGGGCCGGTAGAGACCCAGTACTTC. Protein product: CASSALAGGPVETQYF. The V gene is TRBV9, the J gene TRBJ2-5, with 11 bases aligning to TRBD2. The germline CDR1 and CDR2 sequences are SGDLS and YYNGEE. This CDR3 has 16 residues. V shed 3 bases and J 4 bases; nucleotides not matched to a gene: 8.

The gene calls are TRBV6-2 or TRBV6-3 and TRBJ1-1, with 7 bases lining up with TRBD1. The ends lost 2 bases at V and 4 bases at J; junction bases unmatched: 25. Germline V gives CDR1 MNHEY, CDR2 SVGEGT. The CDR3 loop spans 21 amino acids. The CDR3 sequence is CASSYQTGYSNFVGSGTEAFF. For the CDR3, the DNA is TGTGCCAGCAGTTACCAGACAGGGTATTCCAATTTTGTGGGGTCTGGCACTGAAGCTTTCTTT.

In this sample, this clonotype turned up many times. The chain employs TRBV5-1 and TRBJ1-1; D is unresolved. The V gene's germline CDR1 is SGHRS and CDR2 YFSETQ. V gave up 4 bases and J gave up 6 bases, with 7 bases separating them. The CDR3 runs 11 residues. As DNA, the CDR3 is TGCGCCAGCAGCCGCGGGGCTGAAGCTTTCTTT. Amino acid sequence: CASSRGAEAFF.

The chain carries TRBV11-1 and TRBJ1-1; possible D gene TRBD1, 6 bases. CDR1 and CDR2 (germline): SGHAT, FQDESV (reference sequence). CDR3 length: 13 residues. V dropped 6 bases and J dropped 6 bases, with 14 bases sitting between them. The CDR3 sequence is CASRTGFLSEAFF. The DNA for the CDR3 is TGTGCCAGCAGAACAGGGTTTCTCTCTGAAGCTTTCTTT. The whole variable domain, filled in from reference TRBV11-1 and TRBJ1-1, reads EAEVAQSPRYKITEKSQAVAFWCDPISGHATLYWYRQILGQGPELLVQFQDESVVDDSQLPKDRFSAERLKGVDSTLKIQPAELGDSAMYLCASRTGFLSEAFFGQGTRLTVV.

The chain has TRBV6-2 or TRBV6-3 and TRBJ2-1, with D possibly matching TRBD2 (6 bases). The CDR3 extends over 14 amino acids. The ends were cut back, 5 bases at V and 7 bases at J, with 15 bases in the middle. Germline CDR1 and CDR2: MNHEY and SVGEGT. In nucleotides, the CDR3 is TGTGCCAGCAGTACCAGCCTCAGCGGGAATGAGCAGTTCTTC. Translating gives CASSTSLSGNEQFF.

The chain links TRBV5-1 to TRBJ2-7; D gene ambiguous. The CDR3 spans 13 residues. Trimming removed 4 bases at V and 0 bases at J, with 8 bases between. The germline V gene has CDR1 SGHRS and CDR2 YFSETQ. The CDR3 bases are TGCGCCAGCAGCCTCAGAAGCTCCTACGAGCAGTACTTC. As protein: CASSLRSSYEQYF.

This clonotype has at least ten counts. The chain links TRBV5-1 to TRBJ2-7; 9 positions match TRBD1. Germline loops: CDR1 SGHRS, CDR2 YFSETQ. This CDR3 contains 16 residues. The trim removed 4 bases at V and 0 bases at J, leaving 8 bases unmatched. The DNA of the CDR3 is TGCGCCAGCAGCCTAACCGGGACAGGGTACTCCTACGAGCAGTACTTC. Its protein is CASSLTGTGYSYEQYF. Drawing the rest from reference TRBV5-1 and TRBJ2-7, the complete variable domain is KAGVTQTPRYLIKTRGQQVTLSCSPISGHRSVSWYQQTPGQGLQFLFEYFSETQRNKGNFPGRFSGRQFSNSRSEMNVSTLELGDSALYLCASSLTGTGYSYEQYFGPGTRLTVT.

This clonotype was detected a few times. The CDR3 protein is CASSHRGGTATYEQYF. In DNA, the CDR3 is TGTGCCAGCAGCCACAGGGGGGGGACAGCCACCTACGAGCAGTACTTC. This chain uses TRBV4-2 with TRBJ2-7; TRBD1 or TRBD2 may be the D gene (7 bases each). The CDR3 spans 16 residues. Germline CDR1 and CDR2: LGHNA and YNFKEQ. Trimming left V 3 bases short and J 2 bases short, with 17 bases between.

The gene calls are TRBV13 and TRBJ2-3; 8 positions agree with TRBD2. Trimming removed 5 bases from V and 3 bases from J; junction bases left unmatched: 7. The germline gives CDR1 PRHDT, CDR2 FYEKMQ (reference sequence). This CDR3 is 15 amino acids long. DNA for the CDR3: TGTGCCAGCAGCCCAAAGCGGGGGAGAACAGATACGCAGTATTTT. It translates to CASSPKRGRTDTQYF.

The rearrangement joins TRBV12-3 or TRBV12-4 to TRBJ2-5; 13 nucleotides line up with TRBD2. Trimming cost V 2 bases and J 2 bases; bases outside gene matches: 8. The CDR3 runs to 18 residues. As DNA, the CDR3 is TGTGCCAGCAGTTTATCAGGACTAGCGGGGGAACAACAAGAGACCCAGTACTTC. Its protein is CASSLSGLAGEQQETQYF.

In this sample, this clonotype turned up a few times. This rearrangement joins TRBV20-1 to TRBJ2-3; TRBD2 agrees at 8 bases. With 1 base clipped from V and 0 bases from J, the junction kept 6 bases outside the gene matches. This CDR3 is built from 16 residues. CDR1 is DFQATT, CDR2 SNEGSKA, per germline (reference sequence). CDR3 amino acids: CSARVRGGPSTDTQYF. CDR3 DNA: TGCAGTGCTAGAGTCCGGGGGGGCCCTAGCACAGATACGCAGTATTTT.

The CDR3 DNA follows: TGTGCCAGCAGCCAAATCGGAGCCACAGATACGCAGTATTTT. Its protein is CASSQIGATDTQYF. This chain uses TRBV14 with TRBJ2-3, with D unclear. The CDR3 is made up of 14 amino acids. CDR1 and CDR2 (germline): SGHDN, FVKESK. Between the trimmed V and J ends, which lost 2 bases and 2 bases, there was a span of 8 bases.

This clonotype was seen only a few times. The chain couples TRBV6-2 or TRBV6-3 to TRBJ1-4; D gene ambiguous. Trimming removed 2 bases from V and 8 bases from J, with 15 bases in between. The CDR3 consists of 15 residues. Looked up from germline, CDR1 is MNHEY and CDR2 is SVGEGT. CDR3 DNA: TGTGCCAGCAGTTACGGAGTTGTGGGCGCGGAAAAACTGTTTTTT. Translation: CASSYGVVGAEKLFF.

In this sample, this clonotype turned up a few times. The chain joins TRBV20-1 to TRBJ2-1; tentatively, D is TRBD2 (6 bases). The ends were cut back, 5 bases at V and 0 bases at J, with 8 bases in the middle. The CDR3 covers 13 residues. CDR1 DFQATT and CDR2 SNEGSKA come from the germline V gene (reference sequence). CDR3 nucleotides: TGCAGTGCTGCAGCGGGCTCCTACAATGAGCAGTTCTTC. This translates into CSAAAGSYNEQFF.

This clonotype occurred a few times. The V call is TRBV3-1, the J call TRBJ2-1; maybe TRBD1 (6 bases). The V gene's germline CDR1 is LGHDT and CDR2 YNNKEL (reference sequence). The CDR3 covers 16 residues. V dropped 0 bases and J dropped 4 bases, with 13 bases sitting between them. This CDR3 is CASSQDRDTTYNEQFF. The CDR3 nucleotides are TGTGCCAGCAGCCAAGACCGGGACACAACTTACAATGAGCAGTTCTTC.

The rearrangement uses TRBV9 and TRBJ2-3; 10 bases match TRBD2. After removal of 0 bases from V and 4 bases from J, the junction contained 11 bases not matched to a gene. Per the germline V gene, CDR1 is SGDLS and CDR2 is YYNGEE. The CDR3 loop spans 18 amino acids. The CDR3 nucleotides are TGTGCCAGCAGCGTAGCTACGAGGGCTAGCGGGAGCTCAGATACGCAGTATTTT. Encoded protein: CASSVATRASGSSDTQYF.

This clonotype was seen a handful of times. The rearrangement links TRBV6-5 to TRBJ2-2; 7 bases map to TRBD1. CDR3 size: 16 residues. After removal of 2 bases from V and 2 bases from J, the junction contained 5 bases not matched to a gene. The germline gives CDR1 MNHEY, CDR2 SVGAGI. The CDR3 spells CASSYLGQKNTGELFF. CDR3 in DNA: TGTGCCAGCAGTTACCTGGGACAGAAAAACACCGGGGAGCTGTTTTTT.

This clonotype occurred a few times. The chain uses TRBV19 and TRBJ2-1; D uncertain. Germline V gene sequence: CDR1 LNHDA, CDR2 SQIVND (reference sequence). V shed 5 bases and J shed 10 bases, with 15 bases lying between them. The CDR3 consists of 13 residues. The CDR3 here is CASSLDPVREQFF. DNA of the CDR3: TGTGCCAGTAGTCTCGACCCGGTCCGCGAGCAGTTCTTC. Full variable domain (remainder filled in from reference TRBV19 and TRBJ2-1): DGGITQSPKYLFRKEGQNVTLSCEQNLNHDAMYWYRQDPGQGLRLIYYSQIVNDFQKGDIAEGYSVSREKKESFPLTVTSAQKNPTAFYLCASSLDPVREQFFGPGTRLTVL.

J is TRBJ1-1 and V is TRBV12-3 or TRBV12-4; D call uncertain. The CDR3 spans 15 residues. V lost 9 bases and J 1 base, leaving 18 bases between the germline ends. CDR3 DNA sequence: TGTGCCAGTTCTTCCCCGGGCAGGAAGAACACTGAAGCTTTCTTT. It specifies CASSSPGRKNTEAFF.

The chain carries TRBV30 and TRBJ2-2; D not certain. CDR3 length: 13 amino acids. The V gene lost 8 bases and the J gene lost 3 bases, with 13 bases spanning the gap. CDR1 and CDR2 from the germline V gene are GTSNPN and SVGIG (reference sequence). The CDR3 DNA is TGTGCCACCCAACGGTTTTACACCGGGGAGCTGTTTTTT. This gives the protein CATQRFYTGELFF.

V gene TRBV27 combines with J gene TRBJ2-5; TRBD2 matches at 13 bases. The CDR3 covers 14 residues. Germline V lookup: CDR1 MNHEY, CDR2 SMNVEV (reference sequence). The V and J ends lost 9 bases and 5 bases, in that order; junction bases with no gene match: 6. The chain's CDR3 is CARGLAGRTETQYF. The CDR3, as DNA: TGTGCCAGGGGACTAGCGGGAAGGACGGAGACCCAGTACTTC.

The genes are TRBV29-1 and TRBJ2-2; D is uncertain. The V end was cut by 5 bases, the J end by 5 bases, with 9 bases between. The CDR3 runs to 12 residues. Germline lookup yields CDR1 SQVTM and CDR2 ANQGSEA. The CDR3 spells CSVMIRTGELFF. The CDR3 bases are TGCAGCGTTATGATCAGGACCGGGGAGCTGTTTTTT.